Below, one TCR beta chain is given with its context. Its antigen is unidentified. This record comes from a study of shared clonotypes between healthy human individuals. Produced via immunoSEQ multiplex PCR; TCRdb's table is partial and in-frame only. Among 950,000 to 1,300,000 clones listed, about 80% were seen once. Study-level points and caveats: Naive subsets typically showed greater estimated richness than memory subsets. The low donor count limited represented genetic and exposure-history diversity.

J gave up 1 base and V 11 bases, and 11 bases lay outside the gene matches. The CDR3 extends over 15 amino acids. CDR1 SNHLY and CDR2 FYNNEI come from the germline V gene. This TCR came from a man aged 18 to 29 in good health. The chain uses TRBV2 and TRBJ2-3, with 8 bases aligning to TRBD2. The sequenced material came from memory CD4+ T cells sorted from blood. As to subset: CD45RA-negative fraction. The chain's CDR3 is CASRRAAGGTDTQYF. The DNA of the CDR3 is TGTGCCTCCCGCCGGGCAGCGGGGGGCACAGATACGCAGTATTTT.